This TCR beta chain was profiled in a study of cytomegalovirus exposure and HLA in healthy donors. Study observations and caveats: TCR beta chain V- and J-gene trimming was linked, in a later analysis, to a missense variant in DCLRE1C. DRB1 showed the most TCR associations and HLA-C the fewest in a later analysis, as rates varied by HLA locus. Another analysis was done later, and it associated 15,000 or so TCR beta sequences with HLA alleles at 0.05 false discovery rate.

V was cut by 2 bases and J by 8 bases, with 18 bases left in between. Germline CDR1 reads GTSNPN; CDR2 reads SVGIG (reference sequence). This CDR3 comprises 14 residues. The primer mix had 60 Vbeta and 13 Jbeta primers. Sequencing was performed with immunoSEQ multiplex PCR; in TCRdb, only in-frame clones are kept and a portion is missing. Here the sample spans about 160,000 clones, just over 70% being singletons. Notes on this clone: The antigen remains unidentified.

The chain combines TRBV30 with TRBJ1-2; possible D gene TRBD1, 5 bases. Input material: PBMCs. This TCR came from a man between 18 and 29 years old in good health and CMV-seropositive. CDR3 coding DNA: TGTGCCTGGAGTCCAGACAGTGCTGCGAGGGGCTACACCTTC. Residues: CAWSPDSAARGYTF.